The 18 T cell receptor beta chains below come from one sample, sequenced in a study of T cells in narcolepsy. The assay was immunoSEQ multiplex PCR, and TCRdb's table has in-frame clones only and misses some. The top ten hold 1.7% of the sample, which has fewer than 15,000 clones, roughly 91% seen once. Sequenced material: CD45RA- memory CD4+ T cells from PBMCs. All receptors derive from a human donor with narcolepsy.

This chain links TRBV5-6 with TRBJ2-5; a weak D match, TRBD2 (6 bases). Trimming removed 4 bases at V and 4 bases at J, with 26 bases between. This CDR3 spans 18 amino acids. Germline lookup yields CDR1 SGHDT and CDR2 YYEEEE. CDR3 residues: CASSAPPADYWGGETQYF. The CDR3 DNA follows: TGTGCCAGCAGCGCCCCACCAGCGGACTACTGGGGTGGAGAGACCCAGTACTTC.

This clone showed up just a few times. The J gene is TRBJ1-5, the V gene TRBV19; TRBD1 aligns across 9 bases. The CDR3 consists of 16 residues. The V segment lost 3 bases and the J segment 0 bases; nucleotides outside the gene matches: 3. Germline-derived CDR1 and CDR2 are LNHDA and SQIVND (reference sequence). In nucleotides, the CDR3 is TGTGCCAGTAGTATCACAGGGGGCCGTAGCAATCAGCCCCAGCATTTT. Encoded protein: CASSITGGRSNQPQHF.

The rearrangement joins TRBV7-2 to TRBJ1-2; 8 nucleotides agree with TRBD1. The CDR3 is 14 amino acids. Losses at the gene ends were 7 bases for V and 5 bases for J; bases not matched to a gene: 9. CDR1 and CDR2 from the germline V gene are SGHTA and FQGNSA. The CDR3 DNA reads TGTGCCAGCACCCCGGGACAGGTCCTATATGGCTACACCTTC. It is translated as CASTPGQVLYGYTF. The full variable domain, completed using reference TRBV7-2 and TRBJ1-2, is GAGVSQSPSNKVTEKGKDVELRCDPISGHTALYWYRQSLGQGLEFLIYFQGNSAPDKSGLPSDRFSAERTGGSVSTLTIQRTQQEDSAVYLCASTPGQVLYGYTFGSGTRLTVV.

The J gene is TRBJ2-3, the V gene TRBV28; TRBD2 agrees at 8 bases. This CDR3 is built from 16 residues. After removal of 2 bases from V and 1 base from J, the junction contained 5 bases not matched to a gene. Looked up from germline, CDR1 is MDHEN and CDR2 is SYDVKM. The CDR3 nucleotides are TGTGCCAGCAGTTTAATCCGGGAGGGTGGCACAGATACGCAGTATTTT. Protein product: CASSLIREGGTDTQYF.

The genes are TRBV7-9 and TRBJ2-5; D remains unclear. The V gene lost 2 bases and the J gene lost 3 bases, with 13 bases spanning the gap. Germline lookup yields CDR1 SEHNR and CDR2 FQNEAQ (reference sequence). The CDR3 loop spans 15 amino acids. The CDR3 nucleotides read TGTGCCAGCAGCTTATCGATCAGAACAAAAGAGACCCAGTACTTC. Translating gives CASSLSIRTKETQYF.

The sample holds one count of this clone. The chain employs TRBV19 and TRBJ2-1; a possible D gene is TRBD2 (6 bases). Germline V CDR1 and CDR2: LNHDA, SQIVND (reference sequence). The ends were cut back, 0 bases at V and 4 bases at J, with 13 bases in the middle. This CDR3 contains 16 residues. The CDR3 DNA is TGTGCCAGTAGTATAGAGACTAGTTGGGTTTACAATGAGCAGTTCTTC. Its translation: CASSIETSWVYNEQFF.

The gene calls are TRBV9 and TRBJ2-3; D possibly corresponds to TRBD2 (5 bases). Germline CDR1 is SGDLS and CDR2 is YYNGEE. The CDR3 is 16 residues long. V was shortened by 0 bases and J by 0 bases, with 11 bases between the two germline ends. As DNA, the CDR3 is TGTGCCAGCAGCGTAGGTCCGGGCGGGAGCACAGATACGCAGTATTTT. Encoded protein: CASSVGPGGSTDTQYF.

The chain couples TRBV5-1 to TRBJ2-7; 7 nucleotides match TRBD1. V was clipped by 4 bases and J by 6 bases; unmatched bases: 7. The CDR3 covers 13 residues. Germline V CDR1 and CDR2: SGHRS, YFSETQ. In DNA form, the CDR3 reads TGCGCCAGCAGCGGGGACAGAAAGGGCGAGCAGTACTTC. Its protein product is CASSGDRKGEQYF.

V and J are TRBV5-1 and TRBJ2-7; 11 bases match TRBD1. Germline lookup yields CDR1 SGHRS and CDR2 YFSETQ. V lost 4 bases and J lost 4; bases outside the gene matches: 10. The CDR3 extends over 16 amino acids. The CDR3 region is CASSPGQGAVGYEQYF. Written as DNA, the CDR3 is TGCGCCAGCAGCCCCGGACAGGGGGCCGTGGGGTACGAGCAGTACTTC.

This sequence joins TRBV7-9 and TRBJ2-2, with 7 bases aligning to TRBD1. Germline V gives CDR1 SEHNR, CDR2 FQNEAQ (reference sequence). V trimming: 3 bases; J trimming: 5 bases; junction bases outside the gene matches: 6. CDR3 length: 15 residues. In nucleotides, the CDR3 is TGTGCCAGCAGCTTTGGGGACAGCCGGACCGGGGAGCTGTTTTTT. It codes for CASSFGDSRTGELFF.

The chain uses TRBV18 and TRBJ2-5; 7 nucleotides agree with TRBD1. Unmatched junction bases numbered 1, after V lost 4 bases and J lost 5 bases. Per the germline V gene, CDR1 is KGHSH and CDR2 is LQKENI. The CDR3 consists of 12 residues. The CDR3 DNA reads as TGTGCCAGCTCACTACAGGGGGAGACCCAGTACTTC. This encodes CASSLQGETQYF.

The gene calls are TRBV28 and TRBJ1-2; maybe TRBD1 (5 bases). The CDR3 contains 16 residues. CDR1 MDHEN and CDR2 SYDVKM come from the germline V gene. V was pared by 4 bases and J by 7 bases, with 22 bases between. As DNA, the CDR3 is TGTGCCAGCAGTTCCCCCTCGGCAGGGTATGGGGTTGGCTACACCTTC. Translating it yields CASSSPSAGYGVGYTF.

This clone was counted only a few times. This rearrangement joins TRBV25-1 to TRBJ2-3; tentative D call: TRBD2 (5 bases). Trimming took off 6 bases at V and 4 bases at J, with 14 bases between the two ends. CDR3 length equals 14 residues. CDR1 and CDR2 (germline): MGHDK, SYGVNS. The CDR3 DNA reads as TGTGCCAGCAGACAGACTACCGCCGCAGATACGCAGTATTTT. This sequence encodes CASRQTTAADTQYF.

The gene calls are TRBV28 and TRBJ2-7; D is possibly TRBD1 (5 bases). Trimming removed 4 bases from V and 4 bases from J, with 11 bases in between. The CDR3 length is 13 residues. Germline CDR1 MDHEN, CDR2 SYDVKM. The DNA for the CDR3 is TGTGCCAGCAGTTCAAGGACACTGTACGAGCAGTACTTC. It translates to CASSSRTLYEQYF.

The chain employs TRBV5-1 and TRBJ2-2; 10 nucleotides agree with TRBD2. CDR3 length: 14 residues. Germline values: CDR1 SGHRS, CDR2 YFSETQ. Trimming at V came to 3 bases and at J to 8 bases, leaving 4 bases not matched to a gene. The DNA for the CDR3 is TGCGCCAGCAGCTCTAGCGGGAGTGTGGGGGAGCTGTTTTTT. Encoded protein: CASSSSGSVGELFF.

This sequence joins TRBV6-4 and TRBJ2-5, with 9 bases matching TRBD2. The CDR3 loop spans 15 amino acids. V lost 4 bases, J lost 0 bases, and 3 bases stayed unmatched. CDR1 and CDR2 (germline): MRHNA, SNTAGT. The CDR3 DNA is TGTGCCAGCAGTGTGGCGGGAGGGAACCAAGAGACCCAGTACTTC. Residues: CASSVAGGNQETQYF.

CDR3 sequence reads: CASSSPGTSGRAAGTTDTQYF. As DNA, the CDR3 is TGTGCCAGCAGTTCCCCCGGGACTAGCGGGAGGGCCGCGGGTACCACAGATACGCAGTATTTT. The V call is TRBV27, the J call TRBJ2-3, with TRBD2 matching 16 bases. V lost 4 bases to trimming and J lost 2 bases; unmatched junction nucleotides: 15. Germline loops: CDR1 MNHEY, CDR2 SMNVEV (reference sequence). The CDR3 spans 21 residues.

CDR3 sequence reads: CASSERDTQYF. The DNA for the CDR3 is TGTGCCAGCAGTGAGCGGGATACGCAGTATTTT. This chain joins TRBV25-1 and TRBJ2-3; D ambiguous. V was cut by 3 bases and J by 6 bases, with 4 bases left in between. CDR1 is MGHDK and CDR2 is SYGVNS in the germline V gene. This CDR3 is built from 11 residues.